Listed here is a single TCR beta chain. In blood CD8+ and CD4+ T cells, TCR beta underwent sequencing. Negative isolation was used for CD8+ and CD4+ T cells, and FACS enrichment was applied to TEMRA cells. Trimming pared 4 bases from V and 3 bases from J, leaving 16 bases between. CDR3 size: 15 residues. The germline V gene encodes CDR1 LGHDT and CDR2 YNNKEL (reference sequence). This sample stems from a study of CD8 T cells in Susac syndrome. cDNA came from approximately 0.5 to 1 ug RNA primed by random hexamers. Multiplex immunoSEQ PCR targeted 54 Vbeta and 13 Jbeta TCR beta segments. TCRdb itself ran the immunoSEQ multiplex PCR reads through MiXCR, one entry per CDR3 protein. The data contain 180,000 or so distinct CDR3 sequences, 90% to 97% of them singletons.

The rearrangement links TRBV3-1 to TRBJ2-7; D gene ambiguous. Sample: CD4+ T cells from PBMCs. The clonotype was recovered from a human donor with multiple sclerosis. The CDR3 coding sequence is TGTGCCAGCAGCCTTGCACCCACGGCCAACTACGAGCAGTACTTC. Residues: CASSLAPTANYEQYF.